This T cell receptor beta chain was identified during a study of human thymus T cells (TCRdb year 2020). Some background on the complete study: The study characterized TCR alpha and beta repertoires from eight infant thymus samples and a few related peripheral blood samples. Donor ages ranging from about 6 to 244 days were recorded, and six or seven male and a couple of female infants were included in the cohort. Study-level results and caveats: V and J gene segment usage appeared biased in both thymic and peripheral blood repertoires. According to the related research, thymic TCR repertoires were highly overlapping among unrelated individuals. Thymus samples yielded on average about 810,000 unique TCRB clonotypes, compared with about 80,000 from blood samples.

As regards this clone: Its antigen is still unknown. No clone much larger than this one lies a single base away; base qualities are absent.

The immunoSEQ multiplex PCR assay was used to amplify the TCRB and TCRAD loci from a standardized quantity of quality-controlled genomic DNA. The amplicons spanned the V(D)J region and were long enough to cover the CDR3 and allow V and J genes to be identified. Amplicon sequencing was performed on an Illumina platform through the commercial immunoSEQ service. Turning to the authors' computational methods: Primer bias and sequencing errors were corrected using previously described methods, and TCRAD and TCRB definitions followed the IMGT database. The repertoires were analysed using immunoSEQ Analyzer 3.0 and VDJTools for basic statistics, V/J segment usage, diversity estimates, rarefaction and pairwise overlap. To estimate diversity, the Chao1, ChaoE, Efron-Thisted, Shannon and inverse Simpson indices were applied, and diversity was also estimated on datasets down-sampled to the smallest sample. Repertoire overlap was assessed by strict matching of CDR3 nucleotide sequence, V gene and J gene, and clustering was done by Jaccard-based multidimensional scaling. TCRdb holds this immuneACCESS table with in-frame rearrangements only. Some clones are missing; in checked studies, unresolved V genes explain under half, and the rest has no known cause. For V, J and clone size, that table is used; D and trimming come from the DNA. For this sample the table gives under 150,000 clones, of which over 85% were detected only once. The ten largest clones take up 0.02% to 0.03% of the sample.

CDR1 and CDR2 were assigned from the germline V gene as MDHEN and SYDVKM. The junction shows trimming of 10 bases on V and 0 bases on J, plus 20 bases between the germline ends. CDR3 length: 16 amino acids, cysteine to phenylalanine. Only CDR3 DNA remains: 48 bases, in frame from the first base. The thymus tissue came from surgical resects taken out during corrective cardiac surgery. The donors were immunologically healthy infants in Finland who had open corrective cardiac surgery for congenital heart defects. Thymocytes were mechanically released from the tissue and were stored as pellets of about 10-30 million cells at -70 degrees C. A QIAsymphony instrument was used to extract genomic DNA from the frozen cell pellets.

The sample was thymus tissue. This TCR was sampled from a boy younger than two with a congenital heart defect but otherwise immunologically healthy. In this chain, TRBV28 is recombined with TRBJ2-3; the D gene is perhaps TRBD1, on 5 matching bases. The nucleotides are TGTGCCACCACCTCGCCAGGGCCTTTTAGCACAGATACGCAGTATTTT. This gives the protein CATTSPGPFSTDTQYF.